This record looks at one T cell receptor (beta chain) sequence and its context. The table lists this clone with a count of one. It has no known antigen specificity. Base quality data are lacking; no much larger clone is found one base away. The sample is drawn from a study of T cells and Merkel cell carcinoma outcomes (dated by TCRdb to the early 2020s). A note on the overall study: In patients with Merkel cell carcinoma, researchers looked at whether the T-cell repertoire of the tumor, along with T-cell density, could predict clinical outcome. Paper-wide results and their limitations: The combination of T-cell repertoire features and T-cell density was reported to predict clinical outcomes in patients with Merkel cell carcinoma.

CDR1 DFQATT and CDR2 SNEGSKA are derived from the germline V gene (reference sequence). Measured from the cysteine to the phenylalanine, the CDR3 is 11 residues long. Only the CDR3 part of the read is kept: 33 bases, read in frame from the first base. V is reduced by 0 bases and J by 8 bases, leaving a spacing of 7 bases between them. Libraries were constructed by the immunoSEQ multiplex PCR assay. The table was pulled from immuneACCESS by TCRdb, which kept in-frame rearrangements only. Such tables lose some clones; where checked, under half of the loss comes from unresolved V genes, and the rest has no known cause. This sample gives roughly 6,000 clones in total; approximately 80% of them show up just once. The biggest ten clones account for roughly 6% of the sample. Samples were obtained from patients with Merkel cell carcinoma.

Here the chain combines TRBV20-1 and TRBJ1-1; no D gene is confidently identified. The sequenced sample consisted of tumor tissue from Merkel cell carcinoma. This clonotype was obtained from a human donor with Merkel cell carcinoma. Here the CDR3 is given as CSARERGEAFF. At the DNA level, the sequence is TGCAGTGCTAGAGAACGAGGCGAAGCTTTCTTT.